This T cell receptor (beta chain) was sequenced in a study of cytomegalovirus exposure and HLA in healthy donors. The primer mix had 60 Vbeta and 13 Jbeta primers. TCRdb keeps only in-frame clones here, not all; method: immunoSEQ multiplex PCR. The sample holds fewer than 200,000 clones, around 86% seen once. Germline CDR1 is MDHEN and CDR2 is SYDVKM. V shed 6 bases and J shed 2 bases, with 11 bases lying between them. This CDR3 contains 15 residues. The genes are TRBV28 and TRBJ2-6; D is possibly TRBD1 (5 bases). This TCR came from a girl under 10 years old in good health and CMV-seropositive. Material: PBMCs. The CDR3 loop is CASSVRATGANVLTF. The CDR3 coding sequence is TGTGCCAGCAGCGTCAGGGCTACTGGGGCCAACGTCCTGACTTTC.